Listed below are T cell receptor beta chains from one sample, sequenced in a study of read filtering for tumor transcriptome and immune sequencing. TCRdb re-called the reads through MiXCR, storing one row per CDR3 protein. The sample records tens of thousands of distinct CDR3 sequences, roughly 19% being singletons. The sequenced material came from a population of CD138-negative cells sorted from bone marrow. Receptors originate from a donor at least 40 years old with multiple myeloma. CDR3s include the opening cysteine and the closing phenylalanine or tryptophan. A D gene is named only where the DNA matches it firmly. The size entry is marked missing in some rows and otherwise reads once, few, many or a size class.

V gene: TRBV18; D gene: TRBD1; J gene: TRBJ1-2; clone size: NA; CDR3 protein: CASSPRQGALGYTF; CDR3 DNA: TGTGCCAGCTCACCACGGCAGGGGGCGCTTGGCTACACCTTC
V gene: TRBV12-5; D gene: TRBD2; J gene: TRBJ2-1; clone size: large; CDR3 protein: CASGSAGGINEQFF; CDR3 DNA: TGTGCTAGTGGTTCAGCGGGAGGTATTAATGAGCAGTTCTTC
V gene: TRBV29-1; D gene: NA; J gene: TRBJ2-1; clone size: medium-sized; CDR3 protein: CSAQSGVSSYNEQFF; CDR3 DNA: TGCAGCGCCCAAAGCGGAGTAAGCTCCTACAATGAGCAGTTCTTC
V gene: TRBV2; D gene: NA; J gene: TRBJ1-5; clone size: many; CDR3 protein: CASRDSSGNQPQHF; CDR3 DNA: TGTGCCAGCAGGGACAGTTCAGGCAATCAGCCCCAGCATTTT
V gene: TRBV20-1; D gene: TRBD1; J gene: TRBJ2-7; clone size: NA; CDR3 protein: CSARTGTSYEQYF; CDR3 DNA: TGTAGTGCCAGGACAGGGACGTCCTACGAGCAGTACTTC
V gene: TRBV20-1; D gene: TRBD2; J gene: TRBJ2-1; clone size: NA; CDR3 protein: CSPSASGRITYNEQIF; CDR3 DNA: TGCAGTCCTAGCGCTAGCGGGAGAATCACCTACAATGAGCAGATCTTC
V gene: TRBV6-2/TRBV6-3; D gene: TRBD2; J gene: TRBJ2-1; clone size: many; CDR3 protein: CASSGTAGAHNEQFF; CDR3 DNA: TGTGCCAGCAGCGGGACGGCGGGAGCCCACAATGAGCAGTTCTTC
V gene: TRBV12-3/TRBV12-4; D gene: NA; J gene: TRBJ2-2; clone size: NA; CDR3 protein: CASSSRTTNAGELFF; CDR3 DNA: TGTGCCAGCAGCTCCCGGACAACGAACGCCGGGGAGCTGTTTTTT
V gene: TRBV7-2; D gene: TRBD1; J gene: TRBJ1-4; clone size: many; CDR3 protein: CASSQAAGGEKLFF; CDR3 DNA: TGTGCCAGCAGCCAAGCGGCAGGGGGGGAAAAACTGTTTTTT
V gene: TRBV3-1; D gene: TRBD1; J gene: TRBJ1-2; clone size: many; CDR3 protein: CASSQTGEHGYTF; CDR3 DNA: TGTGCCAGCAGCCAGACAGGGGAGCATGGCTACACCTTC
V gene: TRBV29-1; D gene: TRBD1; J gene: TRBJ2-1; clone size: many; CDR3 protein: CSVDRGPDNEQFF; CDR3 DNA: TGCAGCGTGGACAGGGGGCCGGACAATGAGCAGTTCTTC
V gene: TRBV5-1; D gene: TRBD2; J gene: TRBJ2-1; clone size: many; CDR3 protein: CASSRGTSGDEQFF; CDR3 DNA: TGCGCCAGCAGCAGAGGGACTAGCGGGGATGAGCAGTTCTTC
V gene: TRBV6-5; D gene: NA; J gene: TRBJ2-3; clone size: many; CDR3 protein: CASRLAISTDTQYF; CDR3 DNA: TGTGCCAGCCGGTTAGCGATCAGCACAGATACGCAGTATTTT
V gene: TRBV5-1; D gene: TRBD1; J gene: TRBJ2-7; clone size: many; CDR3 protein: CASSTGQGASLYEQYF; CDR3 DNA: TGCGCCAGCAGCACGGGACAGGGGGCATCTCTCTACGAGCAGTACTTC
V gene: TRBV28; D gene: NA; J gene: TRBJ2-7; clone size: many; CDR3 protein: CASSLPPGGLDF; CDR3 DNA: TGTGCCAGCAGTTTACCCCCTGGCGGGTTGGACTTC
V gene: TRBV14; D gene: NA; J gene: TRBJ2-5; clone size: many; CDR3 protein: CASSQDRKTQYF; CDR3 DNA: TGTGCCAGCAGCCAAGATAGGAAGACCCAGTACTTC
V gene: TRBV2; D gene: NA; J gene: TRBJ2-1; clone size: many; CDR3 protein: CATSANEQFF; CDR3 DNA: TGTGCCACCTCGGCAAATGAGCAGTTCTTC
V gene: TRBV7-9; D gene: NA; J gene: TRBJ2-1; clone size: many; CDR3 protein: CASSPLNQGNNEQFF; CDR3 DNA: TGTGCCAGCAGCCCCCTTAACCAAGGCAACAATGAGCAGTTCTTC
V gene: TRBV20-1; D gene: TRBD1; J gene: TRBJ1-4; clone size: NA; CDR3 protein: CSATTGGGFTNEELFF; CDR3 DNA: TGCAGTGCTACTACAGGGGGGGGTTTTACTAATGAGGAACTGTTTTTT
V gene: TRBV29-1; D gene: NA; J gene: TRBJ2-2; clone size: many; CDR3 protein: CSVDSNTGELFF; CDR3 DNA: TGCAGCGTCGATTCGAACACCGGGGAGCTGTTTTTT
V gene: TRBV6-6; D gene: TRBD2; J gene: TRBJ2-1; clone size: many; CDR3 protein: CASRATSTHNEQFF; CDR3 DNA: TGTGCCAGCAGGGCGACTAGCACCCACAATGAGCAGTTCTTC
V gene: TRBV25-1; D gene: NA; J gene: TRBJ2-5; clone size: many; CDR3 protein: CASSEYGSGPLQETQYF; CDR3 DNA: TGTGCCAGCAGTGAATATGGTAGTGGACCGCTCCAAGAGACCCAGTACTTC
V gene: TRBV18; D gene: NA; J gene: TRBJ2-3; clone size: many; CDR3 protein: CASSLSARDTQYF; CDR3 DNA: TGTGCCAGCTCACTCTCCGCCCGAGATACGCAGTATTTT
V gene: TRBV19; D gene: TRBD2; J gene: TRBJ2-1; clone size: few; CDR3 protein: CASAVSAREGRSEQFF; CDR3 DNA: TGTGCCAGTGCGGTCTCGGCGCGGGAGGGCCGAAGTGAGCAGTTCTTC
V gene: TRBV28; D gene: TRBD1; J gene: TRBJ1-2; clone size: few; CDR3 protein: CASSRIPRDRGTYGYTF; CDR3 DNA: TGTGCCAGCAGTAGAATACCCCGGGACAGGGGCACCTATGGCTACACCTTC
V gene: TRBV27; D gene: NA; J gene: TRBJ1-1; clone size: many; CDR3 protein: CASSSPSPTARSGAEAFF; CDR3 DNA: TGTGCCAGCAGTTCCCCATCGCCGACCGCTAGATCGGGGGCTGAAGCTTTCTTT
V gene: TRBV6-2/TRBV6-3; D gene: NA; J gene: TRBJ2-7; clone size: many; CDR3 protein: CASSYRTSYEQYF; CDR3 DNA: TGTGCCAGCAGTTACAGGACCTCCTACGAGCAGTACTTC
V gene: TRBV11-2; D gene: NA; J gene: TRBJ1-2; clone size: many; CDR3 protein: CASSYTGANYGYTF; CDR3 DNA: TGTGCCAGCAGCTATACGGGTGCTAACTATGGCTACACCTTC
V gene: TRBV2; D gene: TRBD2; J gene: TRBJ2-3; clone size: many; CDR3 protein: CASISGTSGPTDTQYF; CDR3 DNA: TGTGCCAGCATTTCCGGGACTAGCGGACCCACAGATACGCAGTATTTT
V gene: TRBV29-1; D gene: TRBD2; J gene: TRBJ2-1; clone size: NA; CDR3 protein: CSVAPSGSGEQFF; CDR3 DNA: TGCAGCGTTGCGCCTAGCGGGAGTGGGGAGCAGTTCTTC
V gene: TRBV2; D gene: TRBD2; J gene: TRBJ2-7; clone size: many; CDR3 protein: CASSAVAGASYEQYF; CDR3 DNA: TGTGCCAGCAGTGCTGTAGCGGGGGCCTCCTACGAGCAGTACTTC
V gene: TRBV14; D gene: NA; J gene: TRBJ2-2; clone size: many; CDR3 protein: CASSLRNTGELFF; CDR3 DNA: TGTGCCAGCAGCCTTCGAAACACCGGGGAGCTGTTTTTT
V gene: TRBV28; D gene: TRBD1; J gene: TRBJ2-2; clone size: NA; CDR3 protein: CASSSRWGRGPSTGELFF; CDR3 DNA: TGTGCCAGCAGTTCCCGCTGGGGAAGGGGGCCCAGCACCGGGGAGCTGTTTTTT
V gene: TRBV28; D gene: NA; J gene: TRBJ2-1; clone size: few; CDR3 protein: CASSGINEQFF; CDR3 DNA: TGTGCCAGCTCAGGGATAAATGAGCAGTTCTTC
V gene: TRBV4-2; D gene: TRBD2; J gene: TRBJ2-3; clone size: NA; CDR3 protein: CASSQAIPSGVTDTQYF; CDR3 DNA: TGTGCCAGCAGCCAAGCAATCCCTAGCGGGGTCACAGATACGCAGTATTTT
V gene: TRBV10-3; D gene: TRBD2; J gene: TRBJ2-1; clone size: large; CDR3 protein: CAISDPGLTYNEQFF; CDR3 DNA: TGTGCCATCAGTGACCCGGGACTAACGTACAATGAGCAGTTCTTC
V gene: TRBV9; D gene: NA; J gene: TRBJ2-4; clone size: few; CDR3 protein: CASSATVVENIQYF; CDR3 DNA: TGTGCCAGCAGCGCGACAGTCGTGGAAAACATTCAGTACTTC
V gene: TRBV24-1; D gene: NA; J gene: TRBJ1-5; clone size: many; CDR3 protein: CATRRDGNQPQHF; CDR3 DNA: TGTGCCACCAGAAGAGACGGAAATCAGCCCCAGCATTTT
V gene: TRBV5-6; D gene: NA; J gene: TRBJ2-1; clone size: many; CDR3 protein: CASSLWGATDEQFF; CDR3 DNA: TGTGCCAGCAGCTTGTGGGGGGCGACGGATGAGCAGTTCTTC
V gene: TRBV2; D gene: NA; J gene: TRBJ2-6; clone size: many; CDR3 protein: CASSMGAGANVLTF; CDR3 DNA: TGTGCCAGCAGTATGGGTGCCGGGGCCAACGTCCTGACTTTC
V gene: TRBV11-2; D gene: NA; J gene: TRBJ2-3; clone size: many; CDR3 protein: CASGLIHSSTDTQYF; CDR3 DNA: TGTGCCAGCGGATTAATCCATTCTAGCACAGATACGCAGTATTTT
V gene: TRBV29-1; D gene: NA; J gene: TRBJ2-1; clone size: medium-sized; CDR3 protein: CSVRNNEQFF; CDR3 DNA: TGCAGCGTCCGCAACAATGAGCAGTTCTTC
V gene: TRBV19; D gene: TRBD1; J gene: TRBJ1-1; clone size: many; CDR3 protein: CASSIRGRVNTEAFF; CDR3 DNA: TGTGCCAGTAGTATCAGGGGGCGCGTGAACACTGAAGCTTTCTTT
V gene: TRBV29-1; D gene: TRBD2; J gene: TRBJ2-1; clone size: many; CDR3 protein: CSVLAGVVDEQFF; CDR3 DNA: TGCAGCGTGCTAGCGGGAGTTGTAGATGAGCAGTTCTTC
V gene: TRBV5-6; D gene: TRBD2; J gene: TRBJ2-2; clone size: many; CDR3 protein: CASTGSGLAGVPTGELFF; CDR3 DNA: TGTGCCAGCACCGGATCGGGACTAGCGGGAGTACCCACCGGGGAGCTGTTTTTT
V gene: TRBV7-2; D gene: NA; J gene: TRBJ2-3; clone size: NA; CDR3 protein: CASSLFGSGSTDTQYF; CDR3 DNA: TGTGCCAGCAGCTTATTCGGGAGCGGCAGCACAGATACGCAGTATTTT